The entry below gives a single TCR beta chain sequence along with its context. Its antigen is unknown. The sample holds no much larger clone one base away, and base qualities are not on file. This entry comes from a study of cytomegalovirus exposure and HLA in healthy donors (dated by TCRdb to the late 2010s). In the study overall: An earlier analysis of under 600 of the donors reported approximately 300 Gb of sequence data and around 110 million unique TCR beta sequences from around 200 million T cells. HLA typing included class I and class II loci at four-digit resolution. All discovery cohort repertoires had been generated using a single sequencing platform. The number of typed donors differed by locus: roughly 629-630 for A, B, C, DRB1 and DQB1; some 540 for DQA1; 606 for DPA1; and 450 to 480 for DPB1. The genetic ancestry cluster associated with self-reported Caucasian donors included around 76% of the approximately 430 genotyped donors. Rather than using new phenotypic data, the later analysis identified candidate immune exposures from TCR beta sequences and from how often those sequences occurred across donors. To study patterns of TCR occurrence, a later analysis re-analyzed previously published TCR beta repertoires from several hundred donors and added high-resolution HLA genotyping. To predict cytomegalovirus infection status, the study brought together high-throughput TCR immunosequencing, statistical association of individual TCRs with disease status, and machine learning. Using immunosequencing, the study profiled T cell repertoires from 550 to 750 subjects and related those repertoires to cytomegalovirus serostatus. A later genetic analysis took genome-wide SNP genotypes for about 60% of the roughly 670 donors and used that subset as a discovery cohort. Donor age, sex, ethnicity and CMV serostatus were compiled alongside the repertoire data. To decide whether each TCR beta V gene segment behaved as functional or pseudogenic, an earlier analysis of some 600 of the donors relied on high-throughput TCR beta sequencing. Besides the first cohort of around 670 subjects, a separate validation cohort made up of 120 different subjects was used. The study aimed to test whether signatures of past pathogen exposure could be identified by cataloging public T cell receptors. Across roughly 420 genotyped donors of the cohort, an average of approximately 240,000 unique TCR beta nucleotide sequences per donor were sequenced, and 15% to 20% of those sequences were non-productive. Several DR-DQ haplotypes were treated as single units for association and clustering because of strong linkage in the cohort. An early release that covered more than 550 HLA-typed donors contained approximately 300 gigabases of sequencing data and about 84 million unique TCR sequences.

The paper's findings and limits, for the study overall: Most TCR sequences were seen in very few donors, while some public TCRs were found in many individuals. It was suggested by the authors that the approach could potentially be generalized to other disease states and immunological phenotypes. According to a later analysis, most CMV-associated TCR beta chains appeared to be HLA-restricted, and the HLA associations seemed to be driven largely by CMV exposure. The only immune exposure information available for the cohort was CMV serostatus. A further reported finding was that TCR beta sequences accurately predicted the HLA-A and HLA-B alleles for most subjects in the first cohort. In a later analysis, TCR association rates were found to vary across HLA loci, with the most associated TCRs seen for DRB1 alleles and the fewest for HLA-C alleles. The cohort was sequenced for TCR beta chains only, and without alpha or paired-chain data the features that could be detected were limited. A later analysis reported that several top co-occurrence clusters appeared linked to parvovirus B19, influenza, CMV and Epstein-Barr virus. The sequencing pipeline was judged likely to have produced a cluster of highly shared sequence variants as a technical artifact. In a later analysis, HLA-associated TCR beta chains were found to be more clonally expanded and to have lower generation probabilities than equally common non-associated chains. When HLA alleles, especially DR and DQ, strongly co-occurred, TCR associations were difficult to assign to individual alleles. In vitro tests confirmed that a few of the cytomegalovirus-associated TCR beta chains recognize cytomegalovirus antigens. Some IMGT-functional V segments, including TRBV6-2 and TRBV6-3, could not be told apart with the 87-base-pair reads, so those segments were excluded. Linkage disequilibrium might explain the correlated functional status among segregating V segments, but an unknown experimental factor could not be ruled out. A later genetic analysis associated a missense DCLRE1C variant with V-gene and J-gene trimming of TCR beta chains, and an independent cohort replicated the association. Because HLA typing was missing for some donors at each locus, association tests included only the typed subset. Specific HLA alleles were associated with 15,000 to 20,000 TCR beta sequences at a false discovery rate of 0.05 in a later analysis. A total of 150 to 200 TCR beta chains were listed by the study as associated with cytomegalovirus. According to a later genetic analysis, donors in an Asian-associated ancestry cluster had fewer N-insertions in productive TCRs than the approximately 690-donor mean. Roughly uniform sequencing depth across donors was assumed in presence/absence analyses, although this assumption may not hold. Cytomegalovirus status was reported to be diagnosed by the classifier with high specificity and sensitivity in both the original and validation cohorts. Because counts were too low, seventeen rarely observed V segments, including chromosome 9 orphons, were excluded from the earlier analysis of 587 of the donors. In an earlier analysis of around 500 of the donors, most TCR beta V segments appeared in productive rearrangements about 87% or about 30% of the time, broadly matching IMGT annotations.

Libraries were built with the immunoSEQ multiplex PCR assay. For the multiplex PCR, a mixture combining 60 forward primers for TCR Vbeta segments and 13 reverse primers for TCR Jbeta segments was used. The CDR3 region of rearranged TCR beta genes was amplified from genomic DNA by a multiplex PCR assay. The amplified TCR beta libraries were sequenced on the Illumina HiSeq System as 87-base-pair reads. From the authors' description of their analysis: A later analysis tallied around 82 million unique TCR beta chains across the roughly 610 repertoires, and some 10 million of those chains were shared by two or more donors. To remove PCR and sequencing errors, raw reads were error-corrected and collapsed into unique sequences using a nearest-neighbor algorithm that merged closely related sequences. V, D and J gene segments were assigned by aligning CDR3 sequences to IMGT reference sequences. For a sequence to be retained, a match of at least six nucleotides was required to both a V gene segment and a J gene segment. Rearrangements were called productive when the CDR3 lacked stop codons and stayed in frame with V and J; all others were non-productive. Following IMGT convention, CDR3 was defined as the stretch from the second conserved V-encoded cysteine up to the conserved J-encoded phenylalanine. The earlier analysis of 587 of the donors excluded sequences that lacked an unambiguous match to a single V gene segment. In an earlier analysis of about 590 of the donors, a V segment was called functional when productive rearrangements were above 56.7%, and segregating when the standard deviation between donors exceeded 5%. A statistical classification framework was built to diagnose cytomegalovirus status from the catalog of TCR beta chain sequences. In a later analysis, TCR nucleotide sequences were compared against IMGT/GENE-DB human TR gene sequences so that V and J genes could be assigned. Using the TCRdist pipeline, a later analysis assigned CDR3 sequences along with most-parsimonious VDJ recombination scenarios. In a later analysis, each TCR beta chain was defined by its CDR3 amino acid sequence together with its V-gene family, and reads lacking a unique V-gene family were excluded. In a later analysis, nearly 600 highly shared, low-generation-probability nucleotide sequences were removed to address suspected cross-contamination and a sequencing artifact. For each public chain, a later analysis derived a clonal expansion index from normalized ranks of inferred template counts within each repertoire. Generation probabilities in a later analysis came from a VDJ recombination model fitted to out-of-frame rearrangements, and those results were checked against IGoR. A later analysis scored TCR-TCR, TCR-HLA and TCR-CMV co-occurrence with hypergeometric tests, applying a repertoire-size bias correction to TCR pairs. To estimate false discovery rates, a later analysis permuted the HLA or CMV assignments 20 times. In a later analysis, co-occurring TCRs were grouped using DBSCAN, with TCRdist sequence similarity added in when clustering inside HLA-allele-positive subsets. Repertoires with fewer than 30,000 or more than 120,000 public chains were left out of co-occurrence clustering, as were five repertoires with anomalous nucleotide sharing. The table comes from immuneACCESS by way of TCRdb, which keeps in-frame sequences with V and J called. Part of the clones is missing from these tables; in studies checked, under half for an unresolved V gene and the rest for unknown reasons. Clone size and V and J calls were adopted from that table, with D and trimming inferred from the DNA. The sample table contains around 140,000 clones; only one count was recorded for around 82% of them. The biggest ten clones account for less than 3% of the sample.

The CDR3 numbers 14 residues from cysteine through phenylalanine. Only the CDR3 DNA is retained, 42 bases long and in frame from the first base. V was cut back by 1 base and J by 4 bases, leaving a gap of 11 bases between them. Per the germline V gene (reference sequence), SGHNT is the CDR1 and YYREEE is the CDR2. The cohort consisted of fewer than 700 healthy bone marrow donors. All cohort members were sampled while nominally healthy, although unrecorded immune exposures were likely present. The donor was CMV seropositive and belonged to the group of more than 250 seropositive cohort members. Every donor gave a peripheral blood sample, and the peripheral blood mononuclear cells from that sample were used for TCR beta sequencing. Genomic DNA extraction from the blood cell samples was performed with the Qiagen DNeasy Blood Extraction Kit.

The TCR comes from a woman under 30 in good health and CMV-seropositive. The chain joins TRBV5-4 to TRBJ2-5, with a weak D call of TRBD2 (6 bases match). Material: PBMCs. DNA sequence: TGTGCCAGCAGCTTGTGGGGGGTAGGAGAGACCCAGTACTTC. The encoded protein is CASSLWGVGETQYF.